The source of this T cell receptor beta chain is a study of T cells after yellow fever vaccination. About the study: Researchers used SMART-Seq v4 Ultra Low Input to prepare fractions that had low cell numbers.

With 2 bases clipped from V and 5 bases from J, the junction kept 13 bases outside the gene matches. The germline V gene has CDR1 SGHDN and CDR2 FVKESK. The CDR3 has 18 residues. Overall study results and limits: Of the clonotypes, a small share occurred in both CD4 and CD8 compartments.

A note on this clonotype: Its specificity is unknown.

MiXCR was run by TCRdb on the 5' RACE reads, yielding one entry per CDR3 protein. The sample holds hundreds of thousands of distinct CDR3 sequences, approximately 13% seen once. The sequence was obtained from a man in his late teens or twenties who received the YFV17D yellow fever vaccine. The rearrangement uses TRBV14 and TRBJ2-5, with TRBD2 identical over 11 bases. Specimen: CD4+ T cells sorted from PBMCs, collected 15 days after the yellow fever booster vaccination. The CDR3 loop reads CASSQFASSGGSGETQYF. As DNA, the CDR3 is TGTGCCAGCAGCCAATTCGCCTCTAGCGGGGGGTCGGGTGAGACCCAGTACTTC.